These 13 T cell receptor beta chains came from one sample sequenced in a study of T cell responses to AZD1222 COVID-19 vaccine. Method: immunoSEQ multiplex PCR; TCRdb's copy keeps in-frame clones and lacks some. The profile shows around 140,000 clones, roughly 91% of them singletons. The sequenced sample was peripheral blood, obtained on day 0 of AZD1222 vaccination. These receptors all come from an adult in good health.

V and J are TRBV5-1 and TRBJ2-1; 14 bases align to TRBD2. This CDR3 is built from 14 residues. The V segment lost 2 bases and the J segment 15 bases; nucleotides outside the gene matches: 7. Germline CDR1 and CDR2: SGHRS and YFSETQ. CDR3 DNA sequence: TGCGCCAGCAGCTTAGGGACTAGCGGGGGCCCCGGGTTCTTC. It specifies CASSLGTSGGPGFF.

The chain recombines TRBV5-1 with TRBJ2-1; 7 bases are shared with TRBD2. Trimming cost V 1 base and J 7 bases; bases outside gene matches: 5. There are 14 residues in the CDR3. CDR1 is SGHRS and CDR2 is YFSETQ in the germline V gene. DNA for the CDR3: TGCGCCAGCAGCTTGAGCGGGAATGAGAATGAGCAGTTCTTC. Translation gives CASSLSGNENEQFF.

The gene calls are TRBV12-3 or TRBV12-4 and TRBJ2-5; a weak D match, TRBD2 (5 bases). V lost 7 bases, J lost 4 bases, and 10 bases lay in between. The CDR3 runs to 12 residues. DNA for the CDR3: TGTGCCAGCACTATGGGGAGAGAGACCCAGTACTTC. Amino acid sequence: CASTMGRETQYF.

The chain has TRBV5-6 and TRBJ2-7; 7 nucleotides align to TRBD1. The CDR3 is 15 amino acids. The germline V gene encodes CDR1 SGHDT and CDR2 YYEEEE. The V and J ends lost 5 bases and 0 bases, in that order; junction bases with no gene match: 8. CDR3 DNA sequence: TGTGCCAGCAGTCAAACAGGGGACCGCTCCTACGAGCAGTACTTC. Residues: CASSQTGDRSYEQYF.

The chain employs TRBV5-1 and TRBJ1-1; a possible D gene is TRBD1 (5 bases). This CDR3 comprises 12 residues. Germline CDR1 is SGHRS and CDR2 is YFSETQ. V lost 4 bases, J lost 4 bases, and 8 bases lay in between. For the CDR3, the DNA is TGCGCCAGCAGCCTGGGGCCCACTGAAGCTTTCTTT. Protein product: CASSLGPTEAFF.

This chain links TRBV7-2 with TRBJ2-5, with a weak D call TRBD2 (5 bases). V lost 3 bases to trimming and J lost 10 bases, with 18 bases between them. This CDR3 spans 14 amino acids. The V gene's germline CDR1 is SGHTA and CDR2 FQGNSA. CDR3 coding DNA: TGTGCCAGCAGCTTCGGGGTGGGGTTCCGGGACCAGTACTTC. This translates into CASSFGVGFRDQYF.

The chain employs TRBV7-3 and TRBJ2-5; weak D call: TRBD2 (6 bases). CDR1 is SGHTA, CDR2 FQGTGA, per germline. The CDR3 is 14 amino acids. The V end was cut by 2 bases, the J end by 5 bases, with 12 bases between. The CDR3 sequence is CASSLRSGVETQYF. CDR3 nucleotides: TGTGCCAGCAGCTTACGTTCGGGGGTGGAGACCCAGTACTTC.

The CDR3: CASSFIGTGRHGYTF. DNA of the CDR3: TGTGCCAGCAGTTTTATCGGGACAGGGAGGCATGGCTACACCTTC. This chain uses TRBV27 with TRBJ1-2; 9 bases fit TRBD1. Germline loops: CDR1 MNHEY, CDR2 SMNVEV (reference sequence). The CDR3 totals 15 residues. V lost 3 bases to trimming and J lost 6 bases; unmatched junction nucleotides: 8.

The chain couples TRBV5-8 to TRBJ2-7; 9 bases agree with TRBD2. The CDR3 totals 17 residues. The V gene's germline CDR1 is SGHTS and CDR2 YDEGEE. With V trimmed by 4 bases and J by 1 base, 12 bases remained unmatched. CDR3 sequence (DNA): TGTGCCAGCAGCATGAATCTGCTAGCGGGGAGATCCTACGAGCAGTACTTC. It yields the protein CASSMNLLAGRSYEQYF.

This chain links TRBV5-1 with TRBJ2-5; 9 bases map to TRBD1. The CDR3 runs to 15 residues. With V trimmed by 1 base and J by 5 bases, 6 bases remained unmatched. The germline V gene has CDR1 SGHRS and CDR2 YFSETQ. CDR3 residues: CASSLTGTGTETQYF. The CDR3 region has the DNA TGCGCCAGCAGCTTGACCGGGACAGGGACGGAGACCCAGTACTTC. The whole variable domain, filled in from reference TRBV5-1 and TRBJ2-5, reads KAGVTQTPRYLIKTRGQQVTLSCSPISGHRSVSWYQQTPGQGLQFLFEYFSETQRNKGNFPGRFSGRQFSNSRSEMNVSTLELGDSALYLCASSLTGTGTETQYFGPGTRLLVL.

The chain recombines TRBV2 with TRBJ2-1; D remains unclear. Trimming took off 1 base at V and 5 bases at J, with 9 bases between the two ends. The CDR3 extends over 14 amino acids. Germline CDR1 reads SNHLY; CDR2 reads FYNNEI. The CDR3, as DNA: TGTGCCAGCAGTGAAGGGCAGCCTAACAATGAGCAGTTCTTC. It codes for CASSEGQPNNEQFF. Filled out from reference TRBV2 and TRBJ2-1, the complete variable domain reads EPEVTQTPSHQVTQMGQEVILRCVPISNHLYFYWYRQILGQKVEFLVSFYNNEISEKSEIFDDQFSVERPDGSNFTLKIRSTKLEDSAMYFCASSEGQPNNEQFFGPGTRLTVL.

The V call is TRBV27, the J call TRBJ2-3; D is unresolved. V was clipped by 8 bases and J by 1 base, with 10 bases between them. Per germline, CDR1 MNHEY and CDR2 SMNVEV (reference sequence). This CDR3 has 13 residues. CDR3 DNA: TGTGCCAGCTCAATAGGCGGCACAGATACGCAGTATTTT. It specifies CASSIGGTDTQYF.

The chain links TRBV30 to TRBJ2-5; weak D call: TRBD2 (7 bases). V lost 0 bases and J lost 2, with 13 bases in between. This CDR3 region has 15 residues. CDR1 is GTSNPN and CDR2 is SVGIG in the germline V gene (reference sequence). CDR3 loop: CAWSVGGGLQETQYF. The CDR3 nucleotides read TGTGCCTGGAGTGTAGGGGGGGGCCTACAAGAGACCCAGTACTTC.